These 30 T cell receptor beta chains share one sample of origin, sequenced in a study of blood T cell repertoires in COVID-19. Here immunoSEQ multiplex PCR was the method, and the copy in TCRdb shows in-frame clones only, minus some. The table lists about 45,000 clones, 69% of them singletons, with 6.2% in the top ten. The sequenced sample was peripheral blood. These receptors were taken from a man older than 75 with acute or convalescent COVID-19.

The chain employs TRBV2 and TRBJ1-4, with a weak D call TRBD1 (5 bases). Germline CDR1 SNHLY, CDR2 FYNNEI. With 8 bases removed from V and 0 bases from J, the gap between germline ends came to 13 bases. The CDR3 runs to 15 residues. The CDR3: CASQTVLTTNEKLFF. The CDR3 region has the DNA TGTGCCAGCCAGACAGTTCTTACAACTAATGAAAAACTGTTTTTT. Using reference TRBV2 and TRBJ1-4 for the parts outside the CDR3, the full variable domain is EPEVTQTPSHQVTQMGQEVILRCVPISNHLYFYWYRQILGQKVEFLVSFYNNEISEKSEIFDDQFSVERPDGSNFTLKIRSTKLEDSAMYFCASQTVLTTNEKLFFGSGTQLSVL.

This chain uses TRBV5-1 with TRBJ2-5, with 7 nucleotides matching TRBD2. There are 15 residues in the CDR3. J lost 5 bases, V lost 4 bases, and 11 bases had no gene match. CDR1 is SGHRS, CDR2 YFSETQ, per germline. The CDR3 region is CASSPSPGGTETQYF. CDR3 DNA sequence: TGCGCCAGCAGCCCATCTCCCGGGGGGACGGAGACCCAGTACTTC.

V and J are TRBV5-4 and TRBJ2-1; 11 bases agree with TRBD2. J was trimmed by 8 bases and V by 4 bases; bases with no gene match: 11. The CDR3 has 16 residues. CDR1 SGHNT and CDR2 YYREEE come from the germline V gene (reference sequence). The CDR3: CASSTIAGGRWDEQFF. The CDR3 nucleotides are TGTGCCAGCAGCACCATAGCGGGGGGGCGCTGGGATGAGCAGTTCTTC.

The table lists this clone with a few counts. The chain is built from TRBV6-6 and TRBJ1-5, with TRBD1 as a possible D gene (6 bases). Trimming left V 7 bases short and J 3 bases short, with 13 bases between. Germline V gene lookup returns CDR1 MNHNY and CDR2 SVGAGI (reference sequence). The CDR3 contains 14 residues. The CDR3 DNA reads TGTGCCAGCACCGAAGGACAGAACAATCAGCCCCAGCATTTT. It encodes CASTEGQNNQPQHF.

The chain combines TRBV6-2 or TRBV6-3 with TRBJ2-5, with D unclear. Germline loops: CDR1 MNHEY, CDR2 SVGEGT. The CDR3 totals 13 residues. Trimming cost V 2 bases and J 0 bases, with 4 bases left between them. In nucleotides, the CDR3 is TGTGCCAGCAGTTACACATACCAAGAGACCCAGTACTTC. Translated, it gives CASSYTYQETQYF.

The chain employs TRBV2 and TRBJ2-7, with 8 bases that match TRBD1. Germline CDR1 reads SNHLY; CDR2 reads FYNNEI. V was clipped by 7 bases and J by 4 bases; unmatched bases: 12. This CDR3 has 15 residues. CDR3 in DNA: TGTGCCAGCAAGGTCTTGGGACAGGCCATTTACGAGCAGTACTTC. Its protein is CASKVLGQAIYEQYF.

The chain employs TRBV19 and TRBJ1-1, with no clear D. The V and J ends lost 7 bases and 1 base respectively, with 10 bases between them. Germline-derived CDR1 and CDR2 are LNHDA and SQIVND (reference sequence). The CDR3 consists of 13 residues. The CDR3 region is CASNHAENTEAFF. In DNA form, the CDR3 reads TGTGCCAGTAATCACGCAGAGAACACTGAAGCTTTCTTT.

The rearrangement links TRBV9 to TRBJ2-1, with D maybe TRBD1 (5 bases). The CDR3 runs to 15 residues. Germline CDR1 and CDR2: SGDLS and YYNGEE. Trimming stripped 4 bases from V and 5 bases from J, with 16 bases between. This CDR3 reads CASSPAGYGNNEQFF. CDR3 coding DNA: TGTGCCAGCAGCCCCGCAGGGTACGGAAACAATGAGCAGTTCTTC.

The chain has TRBV19 and TRBJ1-6; 10 bases agree with TRBD1. The CDR3 spans 15 residues. Germline V gene data show CDR1 as LNHDA and CDR2 as SQIVND (reference sequence). The V and J ends lost 5 bases and 5 bases, in that order; junction bases with no gene match: 3. The DNA for the CDR3 is TGTGCCAGTAGTTGGGACAGGGGTAATAATTCACCCCTCCACTTT. It codes for CASSWDRGNNSPLHF.

This sequence joins TRBV7-9 and TRBJ2-1, with a tentative D call TRBD2 (5 bases). Germline V gene data show CDR1 as SEHNR and CDR2 as FQNEAQ (reference sequence). The length of the CDR3 is 15 residues. V gave up 1 base and J gave up 12 bases, with 19 bases separating them. As DNA, the CDR3 is TGTGCCAGCAGCTTAGTTACAGCCGGGATTGGTGCGCAGTTCTTC. Its translation: CASSLVTAGIGAQFF.

The genes are TRBV24-1 and TRBJ2-5; the match to TRBD1 covers 8 bases. Germline trimming cut 6 bases from V and 3 bases from J; bases unmatched to any gene: 8. This CDR3 spans 15 amino acids. Germline V CDR1 and CDR2: KGHDR, SFDVKD. This CDR3 reads CATSPGGRLEETQYF. The CDR3 DNA follows: TGTGCCACCAGTCCAGGGGGCCGTTTGGAAGAGACCCAGTACTTC.

The V call is TRBV19, the J call TRBJ1-6; TRBD1 matches at 8 bases. V lost 3 bases and J lost 8; bases outside the gene matches: 0. Germline lookup yields CDR1 LNHDA and CDR2 SQIVND (reference sequence). The CDR3 totals 13 residues. Here the CDR3 reads CASSMTGDSPLHF. CDR3 in DNA: TGTGCCAGTAGTATGACAGGGGATTCACCCCTCCACTTT. The entire variable domain, with the rest obtained from reference TRBV19 and TRBJ1-6, is as follows: DGGITQSPKYLFRKEGQNVTLSCEQNLNHDAMYWYRQDPGQGLRLIYYSQIVNDFQKGDIAEGYSVSREKKESFPLTVTSAQKNPTAFYLCASSMTGDSPLHFGNGTRLTVT.

By share, this clone ranks as medium-sized. The chain uses TRBV5-4 and TRBJ2-3; TRBD1 aligns across 7 bases. CDR3 length: 16 residues. Germline V gene data show CDR1 as SGHNT and CDR2 as YYREEE (reference sequence). The junction had 10 bases not matched to a gene; V was cut back by 5 bases and J by 1 base. The CDR3 here is CASRPRQGEGTDTQYF. CDR3 coding DNA: TGTGCCAGCAGACCCAGACAGGGAGAGGGCACAGATACGCAGTATTTT.

This clone was seen only once. This rearrangement joins TRBV7-6 to TRBJ2-3; 8 bases match TRBD1. CDR3 length: 15 amino acids. CDR1 SGHVS and CDR2 FNYEAQ come from the germline V gene. V shed 5 bases, J shed 6 bases, and the junction held 10 bases outside the gene matches. The CDR3 here is CASSLRTGRADTQYF. The CDR3 DNA reads TGTGCCAGCAGCCTAAGGACAGGGCGGGCGGATACGCAGTATTTT. The variable domain in full, with the rest retrieved from reference TRBV7-6 and TRBJ2-3, is GAGVSQSPRYKVTKRGQDVALRCDPISGHVSLYWYRQALGQGPEFLTYFNYEAQQDKSGLPNDRFSAERPEGSISTLTIQRTEQRDSAMYRCASSLRTGRADTQYFGPGTRLTVL.

This chain connects TRBV30 to TRBJ2-5; 10 bases match TRBD2. The V gene's germline CDR1 is GTSNPN and CDR2 SVGIG (reference sequence). The CDR3 is 13 residues long. Trimming took 8 bases from V and 3 from J; bases not matched to a gene: 6. The CDR3 region is CATTGTSEETQYF. The CDR3 DNA follows: TGTGCCACGACGGGGACTAGCGAAGAGACCCAGTACTTC.

The rearrangement uses TRBV6-2 or TRBV6-3 and TRBJ1-2; D not resolved. CDR3 length equals 12 residues. The germline V and J ends were trimmed by 6 bases and 8 bases, with 13 bases remaining between them. Germline V gene lookup returns CDR1 MNHEY and CDR2 SVGEGT. The CDR3 sequence is CASSLTEGGYTF. The CDR3 coding sequence is TGTGCCAGCAGCCTGACGGAGGGCGGCTACACCTTC.

This chain uses TRBV27 with TRBJ1-2; 10 bases align to TRBD1. The J segment lost 6 bases and the V segment lost 0 bases, leaving 10 bases of the junction unmatched. The CDR3 is 17 amino acids. CDR1 is MNHEY and CDR2 is SMNVEV in the germline V gene (reference sequence). The CDR3 here is CASSLSSWDRGTNGYTF. CDR3 sequence (DNA): TGTGCCAGCAGTTTATCCTCATGGGACAGGGGAACAAATGGCTACACCTTC.

The chain couples TRBV7-2 to TRBJ2-7; D is uncertain. Germline CDR1 reads SGHTA; CDR2 reads FQGNSA. There are 14 residues in the CDR3. Trimming took 5 bases from V and 5 from J, leaving 16 bases between them. The CDR3 spells CASSLSWASDEQYF. In DNA, the CDR3 is TGTGCCAGCAGCCTTTCTTGGGCCTCGGACGAGCAGTACTTC. The whole variable domain, filled in from reference TRBV7-2 and TRBJ2-7, reads GAGVSQSPSNKVTEKGKDVELRCDPISGHTALYWYRQSLGQGLEFLIYFQGNSAPDKSGLPSDRFSAERTGGSVSTLTIQRTQQEDSAVYLCASSLSWASDEQYFGPGTRLTVT.

The chain is built from TRBV5-1 and TRBJ1-2, with a possible D match to TRBD1 (6 bases). Germline-derived CDR1 and CDR2 are SGHRS and YFSETQ. The length of the CDR3 is 13 residues. The V end lost 8 bases, the J end lost 0 bases, and 11 bases lay between the germline ends. The CDR3: CASRQDSNYGYTF. Written as DNA, the CDR3 is TGCGCCAGTAGACAGGATTCTAACTATGGCTACACCTTC. The variable domain in full, with the rest retrieved from reference TRBV5-1 and TRBJ1-2, is KAGVTQTPRYLIKTRGQQVTLSCSPISGHRSVSWYQQTPGQGLQFLFEYFSETQRNKGNFPGRFSGRQFSNSRSEMNVSTLELGDSALYLCASRQDSNYGYTFGSGTRLTVV.

The rearrangement joins TRBV18 to TRBJ2-6; 10 positions match TRBD2. Trimming removed 5 bases from V and 1 base from J; junction bases left unmatched: 8. CDR3 length: 18 residues. Germline CDR1 and CDR2: KGHSH and LQKENI. This chain's CDR3 is CASSSFTSGKSGANVLTF. CDR3 DNA: TGTGCCAGCTCATCCTTTACTAGCGGGAAATCTGGGGCCAACGTCCTGACTTTC.

The chain couples TRBV5-5 to TRBJ2-1; perhaps TRBD1 as D (6 bases). Germline V gene lookup returns CDR1 SGHKS and CDR2 YYEKEE (reference sequence). The CDR3 covers 14 residues. Trimming cost V 0 bases and J 7 bases, with 11 bases left between them. The CDR3 nucleotides are TGTGCCAGCAGCTTGGTAAGGGGGTTTAATGAGCAGTTCTTC. It translates to CASSLVRGFNEQFF.

This clone was picked up a small number of times. The chain carries TRBV6-6 and TRBJ1-2; tentative D call: TRBD1 (6 bases). V was pared by 6 bases and J by 4 bases, with 12 bases between. The CDR3 extends over 13 amino acids. Germline assignment: CDR1 MNHNY and CDR2 SVGAGI (reference sequence). The CDR3 is CASSPDSLYGYTF. The CDR3 DNA follows: TGTGCCAGCAGCCCGGACAGCCTCTATGGCTACACCTTC.

The chain couples TRBV7-9 to TRBJ1-2; 7 bases line up with TRBD1. CDR3 size: 19 residues. Per the germline V gene, CDR1 is SEHNR and CDR2 is FQNEAQ (reference sequence). V was clipped by 6 bases and J by 2 bases; unmatched bases: 21. CDR3 sequence reads: CASRPTGQSFSTTNYGYTF. The CDR3 DNA is TGTGCCAGCAGACCGACGGGACAGAGCTTTTCCACCACGAACTATGGCTACACCTTC.

This chain uses TRBV10-3 with TRBJ1-1; a possible D gene is TRBD1 (6 bases). V was clipped by 0 bases and J by 3 bases, with 17 bases between them. This CDR3 is 17 amino acids long. Germline V CDR1 and CDR2: ENHRY, SYGVKD. The CDR3 DNA reads as TGTGCCATCAGTGAGTCAAACAGGGTATTTGAACACACTGAAGCTTTCTTT. It translates to CAISESNRVFEHTEAFF.

This chain joins TRBV4-3 and TRBJ1-4, with D possibly matching TRBD1 (5 bases). V was cut by 4 bases and J by 0 bases, with 9 bases left in between. Germline V gene data show CDR1 as LGHNA and CDR2 as YSLEER. This CDR3 comprises 15 residues. CDR3 in DNA: TGCGCCAGCAGCCTTCAGGGTTCAACTAATGAAAAACTGTTTTTT. As protein: CASSLQGSTNEKLFF.

The V call is TRBV7-9, the J call TRBJ1-2; D is unclear. This CDR3 is built from 11 residues. CDR1 and CDR2 from the germline V gene are SEHNR and FQNEAQ (reference sequence). V was clipped by 5 bases and J by 4 bases, with 5 bases between them. In DNA form, the CDR3 reads TGTGCCAGCAGCCCGGGCTATGGCTACACCTTC. Amino acids: CASSPGYGYTF. The variable domain in full, completed from reference TRBV7-9 and TRBJ1-2, reads DTGVSQNPRHKITKRGQNVTFRCDPISEHNRLYWYRQTLGQGPEFLTYFQNEAQLEKSRLLSDRFSAERPKGSFSTLEIQRTEQGDSAMYLCASSPGYGYTFGSGTRLTVV.

The chain uses TRBV7-3 and TRBJ2-3, with D tentatively TRBD2 (5 bases). CDR3 length: 14 residues. V was clipped by 5 bases and J by 5 bases, with 14 bases between them. Looked up from germline, CDR1 is SGHTA and CDR2 is FQGTGA. The CDR3 sequence: CASSPGGLVDTQYF. The CDR3, as DNA: TGTGCCAGCAGCCCGGGCGGGCTGGTAGATACGCAGTATTTT. The variable domain in full, completed from reference TRBV7-3 and TRBJ2-3, reads GAGVSQTPSNKVTEKGKYVELRCDPISGHTALYWYRQSLGQGPEFLIYFQGTGAADDSGLPNDRFFAVRPEGSVSTLKIQRTERGDSAVYLCASSPGGLVDTQYFGPGTRLTVL.

The chain recombines TRBV18 with TRBJ1-4; D not resolved. Trimming removed 3 bases from V and 7 bases from J, with 21 bases in between. CDR3 size: 17 residues. In germline, CDR1 is KGHSH, CDR2 LQKENI. The chain's CDR3 is CASSPSALGATSEKLFF. CDR3 coding DNA: TGTGCCAGCTCACCGTCGGCCCTAGGCGCTACGAGTGAAAAACTGTTTTTT. Looking up the rest from reference TRBV18 and TRBJ1-4 gives the full variable domain: NAGVMQNPRHLVRRRGQEARLRCSPMKGHSHVYWYRQLPEEGLKFMVYLQKENIIDESGMPKERFSAEFPKEGPSILRIQQVVRGDSAAYFCASSPSALGATSEKLFFGSGTQLSVL.

V is TRBV27 and J is TRBJ2-1; 7 bases match TRBD2. The V gene's germline CDR1 is MNHEY and CDR2 SMNVEV (reference sequence). This CDR3 has 15 amino acids. J was trimmed by 10 bases and V by 3 bases; bases with no gene match: 12. CDR3 protein: CASSFSLLISGEQFF. The CDR3 DNA follows: TGTGCCAGCAGTTTCAGCCTCCTCATTAGCGGGGAGCAGTTCTTC.

J is TRBJ2-7 and V is TRBV10-3; 7 bases agree with TRBD1. The junction had 12 bases not matched to a gene; V was cut back by 2 bases and J by 5 bases. This CDR3 comprises 16 residues. CDR1 is ENHRY, CDR2 SYGVKD, per germline. CDR3 sequence reads: CAISETWQGEIHEQYF. As DNA, the CDR3 is TGTGCCATCAGTGAGACTTGGCAGGGGGAGATCCACGAGCAGTACTTC.